A single sample gave rise to the 14 T cell receptor beta chains below, sequenced in a study of blood T cells in healthy people across ages. Next came a second PCR, run for about 7 to 12 cycles, which used a sample-barcoded 5' primer along with a J-beta primer mix. TCRdb ran MiXCR on the 5' RACE reads and lists one entry per CDR3 protein. The sample contains 650,000 to 800,000 distinct CDR3 sequences, approximately 44% of which appear only once. Material for sequencing was blood. These receptor sequences come from a man aged 55 to 70 in good health.

This chain connects TRBV2 to TRBJ2-3, with D unresolved. Germline-derived CDR1 and CDR2 are SNHLY and FYNNEI. The CDR3 length is 13 residues. V was cut by 7 bases and J by 0 bases, with 8 bases left in between. The CDR3 spells CASNRPSTDTQYF. In DNA form, the CDR3 reads TGTGCCAGCAACCGACCTAGCACAGATACGCAGTATTTT.

This clonotype was detected a few times. This chain uses TRBV27 with TRBJ2-1, with 7 bases lining up with TRBD2. The trim removed 4 bases at V and 2 bases at J, leaving 2 bases unmatched. Germline CDR1 and CDR2: MNHEY and SMNVEV (reference sequence). The CDR3 totals 14 residues. In DNA form, the CDR3 reads TGTGCCAGCAGTTCGGGACTACCCTACAATGAGCAGTTCTTC. As protein: CASSSGLPYNEQFF.

Comment on this clonotype: This may be a read error: a much more frequent sequence differs by one nucleotide. The chain joins TRBV20-1 to TRBJ1-6, with D unresolved. From germline, CDR1 is DFQATT and CDR2 SNEGSKA (reference sequence). Trimming stripped 0 bases from V and 9 bases from J, with 21 bases between. This CDR3 is built from 17 residues. The CDR3 bases are TGCAGTGCTAGAGACGCTCGACTGGCGGGAAATAGTTCACCCCTCCACTTT. Translating gives CSARDARLAGNSSPLHF.

This clonotype came up a few times. V is TRBV11-2 and J is TRBJ2-2; D unresolved. This CDR3 spans 12 amino acids. Germline V gives CDR1 SGHAT, CDR2 FQNNGV. The V and J ends lost 1 base and 6 bases respectively, with 3 bases between them. The CDR3 DNA follows: TGTGCCAGCAGCTTAGGGCCCGGGGAGCTGTTTTTT. Its protein is CASSLGPGELFF.

The rearrangement uses TRBV6-1 and TRBJ2-1, with TRBD2 identical over 7 bases. The germline V gene encodes CDR1 MNHNS and CDR2 SASEGT. This CDR3 spans 20 amino acids. The ends lost 5 bases at V and 1 base at J; junction bases unmatched: 20. The CDR3 here is CASSPVTAFARTSSYNEQFF. The CDR3 nucleotides are TGTGCCAGCAGTCCGGTTACGGCTTTCGCTAGGACTAGTTCCTACAATGAGCAGTTCTTC.

This sequence joins TRBV20-1 and TRBJ2-2; 8 nucleotides agree with TRBD2. The CDR3 length is 16 residues. Germline loops: CDR1 DFQATT, CDR2 SNEGSKA (reference sequence). The V gene end was trimmed by 0 bases and the J gene end by 0 bases; junction bases not matched to a gene: 3. The CDR3 reads CSARDDGGANTGELFF. In DNA, the CDR3 is TGCAGTGCTAGAGATGACGGGGGGGCGAACACCGGGGAGCTGTTTTTT.

V usage is TRBV12-3 or TRBV12-4 and J usage is TRBJ1-2, with 9 bases matching TRBD1. This CDR3 is built from 14 residues. J was trimmed by 5 bases and V by 5 bases; bases with no gene match: 6. CDR3 in amino acids: CASSRTGDGYGYTF. The CDR3 DNA is TGTGCCAGCAGTCGGACAGGGGATGGGTATGGCTACACCTTC.

In its sample, this clonotype was seen a few times. J is TRBJ2-7 and V is TRBV6-2 or TRBV6-3, with D tentatively TRBD1 or TRBD2 (5 bases each). V was pared by 5 bases and J by 2 bases, with 13 bases between. Germline CDR1 is MNHEY and CDR2 is SVGEGT. This CDR3 has 14 residues. In nucleotides, the CDR3 is TGTGCCAGCAGTCGGGACGGCCACCCCTACGAGCAGTACTTC. Its protein is CASSRDGHPYEQYF.

This clonotype turned up a few times. J is TRBJ2-5 and V is TRBV7-3; the D call may be TRBD1 or TRBD2 (5 bases each). The germline V gene has CDR1 SGHTA and CDR2 FQGTGA. The CDR3 consists of 16 residues. V gave up 4 bases and J gave up 1 base, with 16 bases separating them. The CDR3 bases are TGTGCCAGCAGCTCCTCACTGAGGGGACCCCAAGAGACCCAGTACTTC. The encoded protein is CASSSSLRGPQETQYF.

The V call is TRBV7-2, the J call TRBJ2-1; TRBD2 agrees at 11 bases. V was clipped by 5 bases and J by 10 bases; unmatched bases: 13. CDR3 length: 16 residues. In germline, CDR1 is SGHTA, CDR2 FQGNSA. The chain's CDR3 is CASSTRGTSGFREQFF. CDR3 nucleotides: TGTGCCAGCAGCACCCGTGGGACTAGCGGATTTCGGGAGCAGTTCTTC.

This rearrangement joins TRBV12-3 or TRBV12-4 to TRBJ2-5; 7 bases are a match to TRBD2. The CDR3 is 14 residues long. The trim removed 6 bases at V and 8 bases at J, leaving 12 bases unmatched. CDR3 nucleotides: TGTGCCAGCAGAAACGCCGGGACGGGGGGAACCCAGTACTTC. Amino acids: CASRNAGTGGTQYF.

This clonotype was counted a few times. The chain is built from TRBV28 and TRBJ2-7, with 7 bases aligning to TRBD2. CDR3 length equals 16 residues. CDR1 is MDHEN, CDR2 SYDVKM, per germline. With 7 bases clipped from V and 6 bases from J, the junction kept 18 bases outside the gene matches. Written as DNA, the CDR3 is TGTGCCAGCACCAGTTCCCCAACCCGGGGGGATCTCGAGCAGTACTTC. Amino acids: CASTSSPTRGDLEQYF.

This chain joins TRBV20-1 and TRBJ1-4; D not certain. This CDR3 is 13 amino acids long. The V gene's germline CDR1 is DFQATT and CDR2 SNEGSKA (reference sequence). Trimming took off 2 bases at V and 0 bases at J, with 4 bases between the two ends. CDR3 in amino acids: CSARWTTNEKLFF. The CDR3 region has the DNA TGCAGTGCTAGATGGACAACTAATGAAAAACTGTTTTTT.

The V call is TRBV4-1, the J call TRBJ1-1, with 8 bases fitting TRBD1. Trimming cost V 3 bases and J 0 bases; bases outside gene matches: 3. CDR1 and CDR2 (germline): MGHRA, YSYEKL. CDR3 length equals 15 residues. CDR3 amino acids: CASSHLTGVNTEAFF. DNA of the CDR3: TGCGCCAGCAGCCACTTGACAGGGGTGAACACTGAAGCTTTCTTT.